The T cell receptor beta chain described here comes from a study of T cell repertoires in cytomegalovirus infection. Looking at the study overall: The public TCR beta signatures pointed to both CMV infection and matching HLA type.

Study results and limitations: The response measured ex vivo was dominated by TCR beta clonotypes (HLA-C-restricted and CMV-specific).

In this sample, this clonotype turned up many times. The antigen is unknown. TCRdb re-analysed the reads in MiXCR, keeping a single row per CDR3 protein. The data contain hundreds of thousands of distinct CDR3 sequences, over 9% of them singletons. The CDR3 contains 19 residues. Germline values: CDR1 SEHNR, CDR2 FQNEAQ (reference sequence). With V trimmed by 6 bases and J by 4 bases, 16 bases remained unmatched. The chain is built from TRBV7-9 and TRBJ2-2; 11 positions agree with TRBD2. The source is a human donor in good health (CMV status not recorded). Some clones in this sample may be carry-over from other donors' samples. The sequenced material came from PBMCs. The CDR3 loop is CASSFPTSGRFEGTGELFF. The CDR3 DNA sequence: TGTGCCAGCAGTTTCCCTACTAGCGGGAGATTCGAAGGCACCGGGGAGCTGTTTTTT.